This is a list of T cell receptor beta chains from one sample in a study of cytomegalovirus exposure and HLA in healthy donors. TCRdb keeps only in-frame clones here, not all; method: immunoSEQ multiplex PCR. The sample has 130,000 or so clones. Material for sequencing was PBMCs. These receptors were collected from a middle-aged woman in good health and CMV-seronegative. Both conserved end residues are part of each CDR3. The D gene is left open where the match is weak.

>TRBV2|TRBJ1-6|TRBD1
CASSDRGIYNSPLHF
TGTGCCAGCAGTGACAGGGGGATCTATAATTCACCCCTCCACTTT
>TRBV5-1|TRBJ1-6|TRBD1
CASSLAPTGGDSPLHF
TGCGCCAGCAGCTTGGCTCCGACAGGGGGAGACTCACCCCTCCACTTT
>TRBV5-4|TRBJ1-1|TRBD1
CASSLEGQGVAFF
TGTGCCAGCAGCTTGGAAGGACAGGGCGTAGCTTTCTTT
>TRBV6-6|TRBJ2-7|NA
CASRSNYEQYF
TGTGCCAGCAGGTCCAACTACGAGCAGTACTTC
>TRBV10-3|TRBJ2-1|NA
CAITGSPDNEQFF
TGTGCCATCACCGGGTCCCCCGACAATGAGCAGTTCTTC
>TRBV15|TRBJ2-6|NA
CATSLRGSGANVLTF
TGTGCCACCAGCCTACGGGGCTCTGGGGCCAACGTCCTGACTTTC
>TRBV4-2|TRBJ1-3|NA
CASSQDRSSGNTIYF
TGTGCCAGCAGCCAAGATCGGTCCTCTGGAAACACCATATATTTT
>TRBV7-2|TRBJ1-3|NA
CASRPQSSGNTIYF
TGTGCCAGCAGGCCACAGAGCTCTGGAAACACCATATATTTT
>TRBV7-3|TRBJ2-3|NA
CASSLRASTDTQYF
TGTGCCAGCAGCTTAAGGGCTAGCACAGATACGCAGTATTTT
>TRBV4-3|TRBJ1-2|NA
CASSQDRQEFNYGYTF
TGCGCCAGCAGCCAAGATAGGCAGGAATTTAACTATGGCTACACCTTC
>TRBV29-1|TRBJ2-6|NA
CSVEWSGANVLTF
TGCAGCGTTGAATGGTCTGGGGCCAACGTCCTAACTTTC
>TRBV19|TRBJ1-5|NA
CATNTEEGRSQPQHF
TGTGCCACTAACACCGAGGAGGGGAGAAGTCAGCCCCAGCATTTT
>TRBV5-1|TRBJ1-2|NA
CASSLNGGYGYTF
TGCGCCAGCAGCTTGAACGGGGGCTATGGCTACACCTTC
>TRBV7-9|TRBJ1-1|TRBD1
CASSGGTGDEAFF
TGTGCCAGCAGCGGAGGGACAGGGGACGAAGCTTTCTTT
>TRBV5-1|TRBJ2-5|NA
CASSLEGRETQYF
TGCGCCAGCAGCTTGGAAGGGAGAGAGACCCAGTACTTC
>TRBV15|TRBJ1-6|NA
CATSSLAGVNNSPLHF
TGTGCCACCAGCAGTTTAGCAGGGGTCAATAATTCACCCCTCCACTTT
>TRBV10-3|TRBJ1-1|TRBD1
CAISESKGQGGPEAFF
TGTGCCATCAGTGAGTCTAAAGGACAGGGGGGCCCTGAAGCTTTCTTT
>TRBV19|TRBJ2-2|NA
CASSILTGVGGGELFF
TGTGCCAGTAGTATTCTGACCGGGGTAGGAGGCGGGGAGCTGTTTTTT
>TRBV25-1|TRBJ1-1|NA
CASSGRTTGEAFF
TGTGCCAGCAGTGGTCGAACGACGGGTGAAGCTTTCTTT
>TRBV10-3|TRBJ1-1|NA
CAIRQGNTEAFF
TGTGCCATCAGACAGGGTAACACTGAAGCTTTCTTT
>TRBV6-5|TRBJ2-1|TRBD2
CASIRQPGGYNEQFF
TGTGCCAGCATCCGACAGCCGGGGGGTTACAATGAGCAGTTCTTC
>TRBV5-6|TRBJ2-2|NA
CASSLGTATNTGELFF
TGTGCCAGCAGCTTGGGCACCGCTACGAACACCGGGGAGCTGTTTTTT